This T cell receptor beta chain was sequenced during a study of shared clonotypes between healthy human individuals. Study summary: Three plates were used per donor for CD4 naive, three for CD4 memory, two for CD8 naive and one for CD8 memory.

The CDR3 runs to 14 residues. Trimming cost V 4 bases and J 0 bases, with 9 bases left between them. Germline CDR1 reads SGHRS; CDR2 reads YFSETQ. From CD4+ cells came CD45RA+ naive and CD45RA-negative memory subsets. Produced via immunoSEQ multiplex PCR; TCRdb's table is partial and in-frame only. The top ten hold 0.39% of the sample, which has roughly 2.2 million clones, 90% to 95% seen once. Sequencing was carried out using naive CD4+ T cells from PBMCs. Subset: CD45RA+ positively selected. The chain couples TRBV5-1 to TRBJ2-3; D could derive from TRBD1 or TRBD2 (5 bases each). The TCR originated in a man aged 18 to 35 in good health. Some clones in this sample may be carry-over from other donors' samples. CDR3 sequence reads: CASSEGSSTDTQYF. As DNA, the CDR3 is TGCGCCAGCAGCGAGGGGTCAAGCACAGATACGCAGTATTTT. Based on the CDR3 plus reference TRBV5-1 and TRBJ2-3, the full variable domain is KAGVTQTPRYLIKTRGQQVTLSCSPISGHRSVSWYQQTPGQGLQFLFEYFSETQRNKGNFPGRFSGRQFSNSRSEMNVSTLELGDSALYLCASSEGSSTDTQYFGPGTRLTVL.